Listed below are T cell receptor beta chains from one sample, sequenced in a study of T cells after yellow fever vaccination. TCRdb ran MiXCR on the 5' RACE reads and lists one entry per CDR3 protein. The table shows 350,000 to 450,000 distinct CDR3 sequences, with around 20% occurring only once. The source was PBMCs, collected before the yellow fever booster vaccination. The source of these receptors is a man in his late teens or twenties who received the YFV17D yellow fever vaccine. Each CDR3 is given with its conserved first and last residue. Each record gives: J gene, V gene, clone size, D gene, CDR3 protein, CDR3 DNA. A D gene is named only where the DNA matches it firmly. Clone size appears in some rows only: once, few, many, or a class for an expanded clone.

j_call: TRBJ2-1
v_call: TRBV4-3
clone_size: NA
d_call: TRBD2
cdr3_aa: CASSQGTSGLYEQFF
cdr3_nt: TGCGCCAGCAGCCAAGGAACTAGCGGATTGTATGAGCAGTTCTTC

j_call: TRBJ2-5
v_call: TRBV7-9
clone_size: few
d_call: NA
cdr3_aa: CASSLGRSVLPRETQYF
cdr3_nt: TGTGCCAGCAGCTTAGGTCGATCGGTGCTGCCCCGGGAGACCCAGTACTTC

j_call: TRBJ2-1
v_call: TRBV29-1
clone_size: few
d_call: NA
cdr3_aa: CSVEEGGSGEISPYNEQFF
cdr3_nt: TGCAGCGTTGAAGAAGGTGGCAGCGGAGAAATCAGCCCTTACAATGAGCAGTTCTTC

j_call: TRBJ2-5
v_call: TRBV6-5
clone_size: few
d_call: TRBD2
cdr3_aa: CASSYRLAGETQYF
cdr3_nt: TGTGCCAGCAGTTATAGGCTAGCGGGGGAGACCCAGTACTTC

j_call: TRBJ2-5
v_call: TRBV20-1
clone_size: few
d_call: NA
cdr3_aa: CSARETRGAGETQYF
cdr3_nt: TGCAGTGCTAGAGAGACCAGGGGGGCTGGGGAGACCCAGTACTTC

j_call: TRBJ2-2
v_call: TRBV24-1
clone_size: few
d_call: NA
cdr3_aa: CATSVLQGRELFF
cdr3_nt: TGTGCCACCAGTGTCCTACAGGGCCGGGAGCTGTTTTTT

j_call: TRBJ2-1
v_call: TRBV7-2
clone_size: NA
d_call: NA
cdr3_aa: CASSFRRNNEQFF
cdr3_nt: TGTGCCAGCAGCTTCCGACGGAACAATGAGCAGTTCTTC

j_call: TRBJ1-1
v_call: TRBV7-9
clone_size: NA
d_call: NA
cdr3_aa: CASSAGTATEAFF
cdr3_nt: TGTGCCAGCAGCGCGGGGACCGCAACTGAAGCTTTCTTT

j_call: TRBJ2-5
v_call: TRBV7-2
clone_size: NA
d_call: TRBD2
cdr3_aa: CASSFQAGGQETQYF
cdr3_nt: TGTGCCAGCAGCTTCCAAGCGGGGGGGCAAGAGACCCAGTACTTC

j_call: TRBJ2-3
v_call: TRBV20-1
clone_size: NA
d_call: NA
cdr3_aa: CSARDLPTQYF
cdr3_nt: TGCAGTGCTAGAGATCTCCCGACGCAGTATTTT

j_call: TRBJ1-1
v_call: TRBV7-2
clone_size: NA
d_call: NA
cdr3_aa: CASSLAMTGTEAFF
cdr3_nt: TGTGCCAGCAGCTTAGCGATGACCGGCACTGAAGCTTTCTTT

j_call: TRBJ1-6
v_call: TRBV20-1
clone_size: few
d_call: NA
cdr3_aa: CSARDGVFYNSPLHF
cdr3_nt: TGCAGTGCTAGAGATGGGGTATTCTATAATTCACCCCTCCACTTT

j_call: TRBJ2-7
v_call: TRBV3-1
clone_size: NA
d_call: TRBD2
cdr3_aa: CASSPSSGGGFEQYF
cdr3_nt: TGTGCCAGCAGCCCCTCCAGCGGGGGTGGCTTCGAGCAGTACTTC

j_call: TRBJ2-3
v_call: TRBV12-3/TRBV12-4
clone_size: few
d_call: NA
cdr3_aa: CASSPPWRGDTQYF
cdr3_nt: TGTGCCAGCAGTCCCCCGTGGCGGGGAGATACGCAGTATTTT

j_call: TRBJ1-5
v_call: TRBV20-1
clone_size: NA
d_call: NA
cdr3_aa: CSARAHASNQPQHF
cdr3_nt: TGCAGTGCTAGAGCCCATGCGAGCAATCAGCCCCAGCATTTT

j_call: TRBJ1-2
v_call: TRBV7-2
clone_size: NA
d_call: NA
cdr3_aa: CASSPDEGFATLYGYTF
cdr3_nt: TGTGCCAGCAGCCCAGACGAGGGGTTCGCCACCCTCTATGGCTACACCTTC

j_call: TRBJ2-3
v_call: TRBV2
clone_size: NA
d_call: NA
cdr3_aa: CASMGPDTQYF
cdr3_nt: TGTGCCAGCATGGGCCCCGATACGCAGTATTTT

j_call: TRBJ2-5
v_call: TRBV5-1
clone_size: NA
d_call: NA
cdr3_aa: CASSLMQGSSKTQYF
cdr3_nt: TGCGCCAGCAGCTTGATGCAGGGGTCAAGTAAGACCCAGTACTTC

j_call: TRBJ2-5
v_call: TRBV7-9
clone_size: NA
d_call: TRBD1
cdr3_aa: CASSQWDRGQETQYF
cdr3_nt: TGTGCCAGCAGCCAATGGGACAGGGGCCAAGAGACCCAGTACTTC

j_call: TRBJ2-3
v_call: TRBV4-1
clone_size: NA
d_call: TRBD2
cdr3_aa: CASSAIAGGPPDTQYF
cdr3_nt: TGCGCCAGCAGCGCAATAGCGGGGGGGCCCCCAGATACGCAGTATTTT

j_call: TRBJ2-1
v_call: TRBV19
clone_size: NA
d_call: NA
cdr3_aa: CASSRRSDYNEQFF
cdr3_nt: TGTGCCAGTAGTAGGCGATCGGACTACAATGAGCAGTTCTTC